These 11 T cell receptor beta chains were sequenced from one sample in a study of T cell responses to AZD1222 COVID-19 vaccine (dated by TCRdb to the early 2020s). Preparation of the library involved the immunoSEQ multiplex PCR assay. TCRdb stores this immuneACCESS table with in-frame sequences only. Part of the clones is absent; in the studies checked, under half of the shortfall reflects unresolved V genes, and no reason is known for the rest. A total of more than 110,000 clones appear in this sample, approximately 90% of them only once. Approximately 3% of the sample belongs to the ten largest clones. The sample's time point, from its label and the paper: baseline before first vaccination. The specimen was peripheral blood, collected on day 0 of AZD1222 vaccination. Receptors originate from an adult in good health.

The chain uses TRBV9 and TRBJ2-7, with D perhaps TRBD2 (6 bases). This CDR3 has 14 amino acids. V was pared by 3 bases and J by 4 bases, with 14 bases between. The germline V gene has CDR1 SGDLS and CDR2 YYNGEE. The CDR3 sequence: CASSGHGSGYEQYF. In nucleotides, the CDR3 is TGTGCCAGCAGCGGACACGGGAGTGGGTACGAGCAGTACTTC.

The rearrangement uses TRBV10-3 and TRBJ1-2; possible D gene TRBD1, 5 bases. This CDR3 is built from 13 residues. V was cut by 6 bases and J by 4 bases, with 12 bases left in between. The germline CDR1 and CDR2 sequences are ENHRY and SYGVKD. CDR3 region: CAISSRDSYGYTF. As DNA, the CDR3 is TGTGCCATCAGCTCCAGGGATAGCTATGGCTACACCTTC.

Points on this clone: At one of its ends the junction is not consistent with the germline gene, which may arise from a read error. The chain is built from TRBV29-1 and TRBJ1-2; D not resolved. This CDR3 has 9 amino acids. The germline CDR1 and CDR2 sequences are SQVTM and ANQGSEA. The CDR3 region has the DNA TGCAGCGTTGAAGGGGTGAGAGGCTTC. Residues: CSVEGVRGF.

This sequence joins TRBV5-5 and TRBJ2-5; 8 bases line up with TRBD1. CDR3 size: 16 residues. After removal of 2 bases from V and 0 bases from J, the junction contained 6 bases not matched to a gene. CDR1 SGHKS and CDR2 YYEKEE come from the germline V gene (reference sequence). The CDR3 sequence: CASSFPQGANQETQYF. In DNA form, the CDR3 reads TGTGCCAGCAGCTTTCCGCAGGGGGCCAACCAAGAGACCCAGTACTTC.

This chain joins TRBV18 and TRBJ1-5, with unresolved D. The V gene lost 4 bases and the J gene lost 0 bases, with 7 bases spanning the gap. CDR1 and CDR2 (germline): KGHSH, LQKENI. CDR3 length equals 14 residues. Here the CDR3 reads CASSLVDSNQPQHF. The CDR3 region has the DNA TGTGCCAGCTCACTAGTCGATAGCAATCAGCCCCAGCATTTT.

Here the CDR3 reads CASSHNYNEQFF. CDR3 DNA sequence: TGTGCCAGCAGCCATAACTACAATGAGCAGTTCTTC. This chain uses TRBV12-3 or TRBV12-4 with TRBJ2-1; D is ambiguous. This CDR3 has 12 residues. V was pared by 6 bases and J by 3 bases, with 6 bases between.

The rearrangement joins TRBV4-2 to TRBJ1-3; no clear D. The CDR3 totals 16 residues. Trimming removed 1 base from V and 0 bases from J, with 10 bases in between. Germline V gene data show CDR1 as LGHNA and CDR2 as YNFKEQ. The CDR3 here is CASSQADWPSGNTIYF. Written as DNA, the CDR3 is TGTGCCAGCAGCCAAGCCGACTGGCCCTCTGGAAACACCATATATTTT.

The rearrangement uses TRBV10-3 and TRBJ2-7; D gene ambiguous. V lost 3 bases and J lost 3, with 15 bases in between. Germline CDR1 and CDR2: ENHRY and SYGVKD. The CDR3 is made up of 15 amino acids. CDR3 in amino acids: CAISDVDGVSYEQYF. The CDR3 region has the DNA TGTGCCATCAGTGACGTCGATGGGGTGAGCTACGAGCAGTACTTC.

This chain's CDR3 is CASSQPTGAPKSSGNTIYF. CDR3 DNA: TGCGCCAGCAGCCAACCCACCGGGGCACCTAAATCCTCTGGAAACACCATATATTTT. This chain uses TRBV4-1 with TRBJ1-3, with D possibly TRBD1 on 5 matching bases. Trimming stripped 2 bases from V and 0 bases from J, with 20 bases between. In germline, CDR1 is MGHRA, CDR2 YSYEKL. CDR3 size: 19 residues.

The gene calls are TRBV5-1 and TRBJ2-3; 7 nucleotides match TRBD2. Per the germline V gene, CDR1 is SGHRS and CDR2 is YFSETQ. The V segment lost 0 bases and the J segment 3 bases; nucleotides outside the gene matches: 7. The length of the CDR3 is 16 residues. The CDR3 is CASSLATGLMTDTQYF. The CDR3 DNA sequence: TGCGCCAGCAGCTTGGCCACGGGACTAATGACAGATACGCAGTATTTT.

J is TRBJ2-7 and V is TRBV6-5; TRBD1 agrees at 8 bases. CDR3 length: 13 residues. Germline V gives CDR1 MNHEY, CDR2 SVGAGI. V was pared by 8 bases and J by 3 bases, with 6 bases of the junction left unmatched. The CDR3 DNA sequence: TGTGCCAGCCGGGACAGGACCTTCTACGAGCAGTACTTC. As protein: CASRDRTFYEQYF.